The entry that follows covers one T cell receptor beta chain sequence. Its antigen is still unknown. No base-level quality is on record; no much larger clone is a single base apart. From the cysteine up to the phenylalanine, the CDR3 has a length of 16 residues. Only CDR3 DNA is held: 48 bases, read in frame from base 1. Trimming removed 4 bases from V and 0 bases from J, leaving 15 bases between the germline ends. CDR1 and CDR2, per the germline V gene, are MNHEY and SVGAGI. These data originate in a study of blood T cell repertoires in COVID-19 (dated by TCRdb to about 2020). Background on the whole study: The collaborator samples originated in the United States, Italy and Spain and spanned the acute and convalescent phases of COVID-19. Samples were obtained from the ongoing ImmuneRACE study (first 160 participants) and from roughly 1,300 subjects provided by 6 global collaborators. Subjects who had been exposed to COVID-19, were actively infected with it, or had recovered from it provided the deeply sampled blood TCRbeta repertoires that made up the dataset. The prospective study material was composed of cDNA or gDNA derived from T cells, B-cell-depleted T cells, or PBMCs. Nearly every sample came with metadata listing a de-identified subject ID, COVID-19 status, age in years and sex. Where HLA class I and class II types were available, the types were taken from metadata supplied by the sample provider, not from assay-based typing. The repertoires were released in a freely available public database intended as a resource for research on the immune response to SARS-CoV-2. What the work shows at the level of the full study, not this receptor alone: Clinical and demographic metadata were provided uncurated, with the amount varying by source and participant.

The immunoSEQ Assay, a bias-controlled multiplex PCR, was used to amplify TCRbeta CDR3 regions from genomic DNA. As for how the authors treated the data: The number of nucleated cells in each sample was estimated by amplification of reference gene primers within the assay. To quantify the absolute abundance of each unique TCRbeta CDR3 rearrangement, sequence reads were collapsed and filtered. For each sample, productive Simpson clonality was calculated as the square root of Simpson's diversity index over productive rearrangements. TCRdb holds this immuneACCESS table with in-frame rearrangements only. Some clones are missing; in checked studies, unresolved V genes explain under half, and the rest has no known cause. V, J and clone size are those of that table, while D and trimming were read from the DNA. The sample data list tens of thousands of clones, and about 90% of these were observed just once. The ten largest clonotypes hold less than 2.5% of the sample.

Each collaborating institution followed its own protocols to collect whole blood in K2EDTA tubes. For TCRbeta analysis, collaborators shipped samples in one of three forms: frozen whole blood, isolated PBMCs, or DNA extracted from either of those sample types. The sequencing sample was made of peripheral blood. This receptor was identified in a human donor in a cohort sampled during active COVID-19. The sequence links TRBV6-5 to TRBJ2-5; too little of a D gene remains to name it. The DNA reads TGTGCCAGCAGTTCCCAGCCTCAGGTGTACCAAGAGACCCAGTACTTC. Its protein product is CASSSQPQVYQETQYF.